The 20 T cell receptor beta chains below were found in one sample sequenced in a study of T cells in Graves' hyperthyroidism and ophthalmopathy. RNA transcripts served as the template for amplifying TCR beta CDR3 regions. The TCR CDR3 was amplified in a first-round RT-PCR using the HTBI primer set. Via MiXCR, TCRdb re-called the multiplex PCR reads, giving one row per CDR3 protein. Counted here are 250,000 or so distinct CDR3 sequences, just over 14% occurring once; the ten biggest clones make up roughly 15%. The material sequenced was blood. Every receptor here comes from a woman aged 40 to 55 with Graves' hyperthyroidism that later progressed to Graves' ophthalmopathy.

This chain's CDR3 is CSVAWTEYEQYF. DNA for the CDR3: TGCAGCGTCGCTTGGACAGAGTACGAGCAGTACTTC. The chain uses TRBV29-1 and TRBJ2-7; D is perhaps TRBD1 (6 bases). Germline values: CDR1 SQVTM, CDR2 ANQGSEA. CDR3 length equals 12 residues. With 6 bases removed from V and 4 bases from J, the gap between germline ends came to 13 bases.

At least ten counts were recorded for this clonotype. The genes are TRBV7-2 and TRBJ2-1; D not resolved. Trimming removed 1 base at V and 2 bases at J, with 12 bases between. The length of the CDR3 is 16 residues. CDR1 SGHTA and CDR2 FQGNSA come from the germline V gene. CDR3 sequence: CASSLGLARAYNEQFF. The CDR3, as DNA: TGTGCCAGCAGCTTAGGGTTGGCCCGGGCCTACAATGAGCAGTTCTTC.

This clonotype was counted at least ten times. This chain uses TRBV30 with TRBJ2-3; 7 bases line up with TRBD2. The CDR3 spans 13 residues. The V and J ends lost 1 base and 3 bases, in that order; junction bases with no gene match: 1. Germline CDR1 is GTSNPN and CDR2 is SVGIG (reference sequence). The CDR3 loop is CAWSELATDTQYF. For the CDR3, the DNA is TGTGCCTGGAGTGAACTAGCGACAGATACGCAGTATTTT. Variable domain in full (rest from reference TRBV30 and TRBJ2-3): SQTIHQWPATLVQPVGSPLSLECTVEGTSNPNLYWYRQAAGRGLQLLFYSVGIGQISSEVPQNLSASRPQDRQFILSSKKLLLSDSGFYLCAWSELATDTQYFGPGTRLTVL.

The gene calls are TRBV19 and TRBJ2-6, with 10 nucleotides matching TRBD1. This CDR3 is built from 16 residues. J was trimmed by 0 bases and V by 10 bases; bases with no gene match: 6. Germline loops: CDR1 LNHDA, CDR2 SQIVND (reference sequence). The CDR3 reads CATRQGAHSGANVLTF. The CDR3 bases are TGTGCCACGCGACAGGGGGCTCACTCTGGGGCCAACGTCCTGACTTTC.

This clonotype was counted many times. J is TRBJ2-7 and V is TRBV7-9; 10 bases line up with TRBD2. Unmatched junction bases numbered 3, after V lost 3 bases and J lost 4 bases. CDR1 SEHNR and CDR2 FQNEAQ come from the germline V gene (reference sequence). The CDR3 is 14 amino acids. In DNA form, the CDR3 reads TGTGCCAGCAGCTTCCTAGCGGGAGCTTACGAGCAGTACTTC. Translated: CASSFLAGAYEQYF. The full variable domain, its missing parts supplied by reference TRBV7-9 and TRBJ2-7, is DTGVSQNPRHKITKRGQNVTFRCDPISEHNRLYWYRQTLGQGPEFLTYFQNEAQLEKSRLLSDRFSAERPKGSFSTLEIQRTEQGDSAMYLCASSFLAGAYEQYFGPGTRLTVT.

This clonotype was seen repeatedly, ten times or more. The chain recombines TRBV2 with TRBJ1-3; D possibly corresponds to TRBD1 (6 bases). The CDR3 runs 14 residues. The V end was cut by 6 bases, the J end by 2 bases, with 11 bases between. CDR1 is SNHLY, CDR2 FYNNEI, per germline. CDR3 protein: CASRETGTGNTIYF. The CDR3, as DNA: TGTGCCAGCAGAGAAACAGGGACTGGAAACACCATATATTTT.

The gene calls are TRBV27 and TRBJ2-1; 11 nucleotides agree with TRBD2. The CDR3 loop spans 15 amino acids. J gave up 9 bases and V 1 base, and 5 bases lay outside the gene matches. Germline lookup yields CDR1 MNHEY and CDR2 SMNVEV (reference sequence). CDR3 nucleotide sequence: TGTGCCAGCAGTTTATTGGCTAGCGGGAGGAGTGAGCAGTTCTTC. It specifies CASSLLASGRSEQFF.

This clonotype was recorded at least ten times. The chain carries TRBV20-1 and TRBJ2-7; D not resolved. This CDR3 region has 14 residues. The V gene lost 0 bases and the J gene lost 3 bases, with 12 bases spanning the gap. From germline, CDR1 is DFQATT and CDR2 SNEGSKA (reference sequence). The CDR3 region has the DNA TGCAGTGCTAGAGATCGTGCCTCCGTCTACGAGCAGTACTTC. Amino acids: CSARDRASVYEQYF.

This chain links TRBV11-2 with TRBJ2-7; no definite D call. Germline V gene data show CDR1 as SGHAT and CDR2 as FQNNGV. Trimming removed 4 bases at V and 3 bases at J, with 16 bases between. The CDR3 is made up of 15 amino acids. The CDR3 here is CASSSLTRWNYEQYF. Here the CDR3 DNA reads TGTGCCAGCAGCTCCCTAACGAGATGGAACTACGAGCAGTACTTC.

In this sample, this clonotype turned up many times. The chain uses TRBV5-1 and TRBJ2-7; no firm D call. V lost 4 bases and J 2 bases, leaving 13 bases between the germline ends. This CDR3 is built from 14 residues. Germline loops: CDR1 SGHRS, CDR2 YFSETQ. The CDR3 bases are TGCGCCAGCAGCATCGACTCGCCGGCCTACGAGCAGTACTTC. It translates to CASSIDSPAYEQYF.

This clonotype was counted at least ten times. The chain has TRBV27 and TRBJ1-5; D is possibly TRBD1 (5 bases). The V end was cut by 8 bases, the J end by 0 bases, with 23 bases between. Germline CDR1 and CDR2: MNHEY and SMNVEV (reference sequence). CDR3 size: 18 residues. Written as DNA, the CDR3 is TGTGCCAGCCCAAACGGCGGGGGAGGAGGGTATAGCAATCAGCCCCAGCATTTT. Its translation: CASPNGGGGGYSNQPQHF.

This clonotype was seen ten or more times. The chain combines TRBV11-2 with TRBJ1-3; D is undetermined. The CDR3 is made up of 15 amino acids. Germline values: CDR1 SGHAT, CDR2 FQNNGV. V lost 2 bases to trimming and J lost 0 bases, with 8 bases between them. The CDR3 sequence is CASSLRHSSGNTIYF. In nucleotides, the CDR3 is TGTGCCAGCAGCTTAAGACACAGCTCTGGAAACACCATATATTTT.

This clonotype was observed at least ten times. The chain employs TRBV5-6 and TRBJ2-1, with a tentative D call TRBD2 (7 bases). CDR1 is SGHDT, CDR2 YYEEEE, per germline. The CDR3 is 15 residues long. V lost 6 bases and J 7 bases, leaving 20 bases between the germline ends. The CDR3 protein is CASTMTIQGGNEQFF. For the CDR3, the DNA is TGTGCCAGCACCATGACAATACAGGGAGGGAATGAGCAGTTCTTC.

V usage is TRBV4-2 and J usage is TRBJ2-1; 7 bases map to TRBD2. This CDR3 comprises 17 residues. V dropped 2 bases and J dropped 3; count of bases not matched to a gene: 10. Germline loops: CDR1 LGHNA, CDR2 YNFKEQ. The CDR3 DNA follows: TGTGCCAGCAGCCAAAAGCCCGGGGGGATAGACTACAATGAGCAGTTCTTC. It translates to CASSQKPGGIDYNEQFF.

This sequence joins TRBV12-3 or TRBV12-4 and TRBJ1-6; D is unresolved. This CDR3 region has 14 residues. V was shortened by 4 bases and J by 4 bases, with 8 bases between the two germline ends. The CDR3 coding sequence is TGTGCCAGCAGTTCCACAGAATATAATTCACCCCTCCACTTT. This translates into CASSSTEYNSPLHF.

This clonotype was detected many times. This sequence joins TRBV20-1 and TRBJ1-6, with 7 bases aligning to TRBD1. Per the germline V gene, CDR1 is DFQATT and CDR2 is SNEGSKA (reference sequence). J gave up 10 bases and V 5 bases, and 14 bases lay outside the gene matches. The CDR3 length is 15 residues. CDR3: CSAPSDDRVGSPLHF. CDR3 DNA sequence: TGCAGTGCTCCTTCAGACGACAGGGTTGGGTCACCCCTCCACTTT.

This clonotype was seen repeatedly, ten times or more. V usage is TRBV6-1 and J usage is TRBJ2-5; D is undetermined. Per the germline V gene, CDR1 is MNHNS and CDR2 is SASEGT. The CDR3 sequence is 13 residues long. The germline V and J ends were trimmed by 10 bases and 5 bases, with 17 bases remaining between them. Here the CDR3 reads CATATMTVETQYF. The CDR3 DNA reads TGTGCCACCGCGACCATGACCGTCGAGACCCAGTACTTC.

This clonotype occurred many times. This chain uses TRBV9 with TRBJ2-1; 8 positions agree with TRBD2. The germline V gene encodes CDR1 SGDLS and CDR2 YYNGEE. Losses at the gene ends were 4 bases for V and 10 bases for J; bases not matched to a gene: 13. The CDR3 length is 15 residues. Here the CDR3 DNA reads TGTGCCAGCAGCAGTAGCGGGATCCCCTCAGAAGAGCAGTTCTTC. Its translation is CASSSSGIPSEEQFF.

This clonotype was counted at least ten times. The rearrangement uses TRBV5-5 and TRBJ2-6; D is perhaps TRBD1 (7 bases). V lost 0 bases and J 3 bases, leaving 16 bases between the germline ends. The CDR3 length is 18 residues. The germline gives CDR1 SGHKS, CDR2 YYEKEE (reference sequence). The CDR3 DNA is TGTGCCAGCAGCTTGGCAGGGGGGCCCATGGTTGGGGCCAACGTCCTGACTTTC. Translated: CASSLAGGPMVGANVLTF.

As to this clonotype: Since a much larger clone is just one base distant, this may be a read error. The V call is TRBV27, the J call TRBJ1-2, with a tentative D call TRBD1 (5 bases). CDR3 length equals 15 residues. The germline gives CDR1 MNHEY, CDR2 SMNVEV (reference sequence). The CDR3: CAISSIWDHSRGYTF. The CDR3 DNA reads TGTGCCATCAGTTCTATCTGGGACCATTCGAGAGGCTACACCTTC.